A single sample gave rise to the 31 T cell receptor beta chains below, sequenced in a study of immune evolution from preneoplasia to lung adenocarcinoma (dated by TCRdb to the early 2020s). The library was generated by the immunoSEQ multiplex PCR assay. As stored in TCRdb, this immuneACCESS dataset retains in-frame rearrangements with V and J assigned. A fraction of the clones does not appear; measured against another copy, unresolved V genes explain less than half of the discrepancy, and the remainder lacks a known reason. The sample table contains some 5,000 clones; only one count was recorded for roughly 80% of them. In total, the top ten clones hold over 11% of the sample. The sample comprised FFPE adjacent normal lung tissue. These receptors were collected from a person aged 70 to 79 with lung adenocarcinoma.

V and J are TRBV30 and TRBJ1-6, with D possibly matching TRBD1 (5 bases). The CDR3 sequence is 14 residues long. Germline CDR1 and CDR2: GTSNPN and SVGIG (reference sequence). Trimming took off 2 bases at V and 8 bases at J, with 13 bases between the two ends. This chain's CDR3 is CAWSSGVGDSPLHF. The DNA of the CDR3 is TGTGCCTGGAGTTCGGGGGTCGGAGATTCACCCCTCCACTTT. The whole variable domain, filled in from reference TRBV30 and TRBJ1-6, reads SQTIHQWPATLVQPVGSPLSLECTVEGTSNPNLYWYRQAAGRGLQLLFYSVGIGQISSEVPQNLSASRPQDRQFILSSKKLLLSDSGFYLCAWSSGVGDSPLHFGNGTRLTVT.

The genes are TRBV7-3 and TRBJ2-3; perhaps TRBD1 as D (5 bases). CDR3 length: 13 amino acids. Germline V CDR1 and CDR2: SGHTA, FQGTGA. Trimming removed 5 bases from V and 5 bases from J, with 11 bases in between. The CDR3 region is CASSPQARDTQYF. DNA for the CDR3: TGTGCCAGCAGCCCACAGGCTAGAGATACGCAGTATTTT.

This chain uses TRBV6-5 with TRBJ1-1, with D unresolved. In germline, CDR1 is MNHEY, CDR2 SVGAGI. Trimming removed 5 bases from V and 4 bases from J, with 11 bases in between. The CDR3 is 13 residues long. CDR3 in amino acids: CASSPGVSTEAFF. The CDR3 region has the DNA TGTGCCAGCAGTCCCGGAGTATCCACTGAAGCTTTCTTT.

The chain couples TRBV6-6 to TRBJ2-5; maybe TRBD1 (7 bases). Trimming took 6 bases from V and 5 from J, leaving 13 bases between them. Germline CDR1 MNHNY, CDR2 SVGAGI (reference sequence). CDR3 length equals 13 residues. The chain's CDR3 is CASSHPGGETQYF. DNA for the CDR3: TGTGCCAGCAGCCATCCAGGGGGGGAGACCCAGTACTTC.

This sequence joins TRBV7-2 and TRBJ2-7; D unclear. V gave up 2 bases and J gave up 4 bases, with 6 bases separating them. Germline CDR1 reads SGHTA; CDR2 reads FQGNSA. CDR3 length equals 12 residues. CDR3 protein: CASSLFPYEQYF. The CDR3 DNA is TGTGCCAGCAGCTTATTTCCGTACGAGCAGTACTTC.

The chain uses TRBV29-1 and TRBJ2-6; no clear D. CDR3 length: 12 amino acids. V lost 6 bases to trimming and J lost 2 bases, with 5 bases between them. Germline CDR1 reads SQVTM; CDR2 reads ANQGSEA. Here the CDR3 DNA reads TGCAGCGTAAACACTGGGGCCAACGTCCTGACTTTC. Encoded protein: CSVNTGANVLTF.

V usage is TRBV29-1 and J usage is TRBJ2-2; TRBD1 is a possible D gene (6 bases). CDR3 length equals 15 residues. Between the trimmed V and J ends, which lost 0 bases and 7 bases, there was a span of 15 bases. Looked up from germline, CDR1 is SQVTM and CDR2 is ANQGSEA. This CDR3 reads CSVEEAGTRVGELFF. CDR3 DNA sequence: TGCAGCGTTGAAGAGGCAGGGACAAGGGTCGGGGAGCTGTTTTTT.

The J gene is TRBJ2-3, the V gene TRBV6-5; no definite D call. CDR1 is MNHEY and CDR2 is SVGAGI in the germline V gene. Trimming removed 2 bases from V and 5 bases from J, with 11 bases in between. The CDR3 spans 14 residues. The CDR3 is CASSYRASGDTQYF. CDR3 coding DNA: TGTGCCAGCAGTTACCGCGCCTCGGGAGATACGCAGTATTTT.

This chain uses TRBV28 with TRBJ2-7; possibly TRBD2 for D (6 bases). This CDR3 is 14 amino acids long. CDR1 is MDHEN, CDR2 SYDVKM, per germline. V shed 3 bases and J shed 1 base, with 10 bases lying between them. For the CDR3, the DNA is TGTGCCAGCAGTTTTTGGGGGGAGTCCTACGAGCAGTACTTC. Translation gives CASSFWGESYEQYF. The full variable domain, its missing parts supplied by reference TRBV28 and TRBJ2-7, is DVKVTQSSRYLVKRTGEKVFLECVQDMDHENMFWYRQDPGLGLRLIYFSYDVKMKEKGDIPEGYSVSREKKERFSLILESASTNQTSMYLCASSFWGESYEQYFGPGTRLTVT.

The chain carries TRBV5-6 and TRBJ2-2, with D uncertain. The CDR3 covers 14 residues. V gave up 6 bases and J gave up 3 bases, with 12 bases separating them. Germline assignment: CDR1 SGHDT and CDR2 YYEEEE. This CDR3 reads CASTRPAYTGELFF. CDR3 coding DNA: TGTGCCAGCACCCGCCCGGCCTACACCGGGGAGCTGTTTTTT.

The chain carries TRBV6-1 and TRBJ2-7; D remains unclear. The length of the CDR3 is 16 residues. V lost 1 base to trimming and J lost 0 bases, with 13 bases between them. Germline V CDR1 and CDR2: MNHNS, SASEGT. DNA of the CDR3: TGTGCCAGCAGTGAAGAGGATTTCCCCAGCTCCTACGAGCAGTACTTC. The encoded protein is CASSEEDFPSSYEQYF.

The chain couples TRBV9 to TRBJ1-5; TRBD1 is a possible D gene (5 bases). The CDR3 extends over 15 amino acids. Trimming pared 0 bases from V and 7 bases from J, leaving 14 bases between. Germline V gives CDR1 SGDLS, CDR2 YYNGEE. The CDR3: CASSVDWAEGQPQHF. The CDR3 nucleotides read TGTGCCAGCAGCGTAGATTGGGCTGAGGGGCAGCCCCAGCATTTT.

CDR3 sequence: CASSSLAGGPYEQYF. The CDR3 coding sequence is TGTGCCAGCAGCTCTCTAGCGGGGGGACCCTACGAGCAGTACTTC. V is TRBV5-6 and J is TRBJ2-7; 11 bases map to TRBD2. CDR1 and CDR2 from the germline V gene are SGHDT and YYEEEE. With V trimmed by 3 bases and J by 2 bases, 4 bases remained unmatched. The CDR3 spans 15 residues.

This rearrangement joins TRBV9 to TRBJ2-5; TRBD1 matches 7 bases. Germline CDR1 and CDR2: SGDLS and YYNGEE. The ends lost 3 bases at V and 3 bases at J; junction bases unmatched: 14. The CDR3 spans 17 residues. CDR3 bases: TGTGCCAGCAGCGACCCCCCCCGCCACGGGACAGAAGAGACCCAGTACTTC. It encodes CASSDPPRHGTEETQYF.

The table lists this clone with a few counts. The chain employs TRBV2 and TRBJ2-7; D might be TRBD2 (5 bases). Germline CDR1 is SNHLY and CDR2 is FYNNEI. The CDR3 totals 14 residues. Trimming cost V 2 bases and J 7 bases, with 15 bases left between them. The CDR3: CASSEQRGFGEQYF. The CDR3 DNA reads TGTGCCAGCAGTGAACAGAGAGGGTTTGGGGAGCAGTACTTC. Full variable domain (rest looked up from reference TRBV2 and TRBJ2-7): EPEVTQTPSHQVTQMGQEVILRCVPISNHLYFYWYRQILGQKVEFLVSFYNNEISEKSEIFDDQFSVERPDGSNFTLKIRSTKLEDSAMYFCASSEQRGFGEQYFGPGTRLTVT.

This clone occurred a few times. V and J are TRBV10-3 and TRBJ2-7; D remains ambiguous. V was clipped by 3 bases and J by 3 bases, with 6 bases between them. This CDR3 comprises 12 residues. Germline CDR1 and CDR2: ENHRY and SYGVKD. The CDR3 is CAISDGFYEQYF. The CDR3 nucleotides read TGTGCCATCAGTGATGGGTTCTACGAGCAGTACTTC.

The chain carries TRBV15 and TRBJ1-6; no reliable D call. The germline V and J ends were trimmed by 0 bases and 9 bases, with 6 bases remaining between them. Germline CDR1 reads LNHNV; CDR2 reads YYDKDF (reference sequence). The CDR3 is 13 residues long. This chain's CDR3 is CATSREGGSPLHF. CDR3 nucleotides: TGTGCCACCAGCAGAGAGGGTGGTTCACCCCTCCACTTT. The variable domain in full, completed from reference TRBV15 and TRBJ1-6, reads DAMVIQNPRYQVTQFGKPVTLSCSQTLNHNVMYWYQQKSSQAPKLLFHYYDKDFNNEADTPDNFQSRRPNTSFCFLDIRSPGLGDTAMYLCATSREGGSPLHFGNGTRLTVT.

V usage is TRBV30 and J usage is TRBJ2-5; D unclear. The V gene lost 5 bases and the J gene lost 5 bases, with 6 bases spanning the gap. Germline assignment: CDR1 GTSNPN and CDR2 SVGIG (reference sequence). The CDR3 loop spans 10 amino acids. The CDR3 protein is CAWAEETQYF. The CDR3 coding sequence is TGTGCCTGGGCCGAGGAGACCCAGTACTTC.

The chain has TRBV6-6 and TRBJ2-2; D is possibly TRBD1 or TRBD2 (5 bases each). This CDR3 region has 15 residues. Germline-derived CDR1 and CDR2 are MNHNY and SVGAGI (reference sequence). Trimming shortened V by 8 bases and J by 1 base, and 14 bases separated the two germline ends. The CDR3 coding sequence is TGTGCCAGCCAGTTACTTGGGGGGAACACCGGGGAGCTGTTTTTT. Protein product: CASQLLGGNTGELFF.

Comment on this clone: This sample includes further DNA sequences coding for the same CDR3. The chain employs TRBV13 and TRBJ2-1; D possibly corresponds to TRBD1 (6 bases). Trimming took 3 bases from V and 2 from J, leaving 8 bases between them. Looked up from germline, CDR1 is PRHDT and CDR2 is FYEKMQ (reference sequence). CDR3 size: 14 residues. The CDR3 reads CASSFRGPYNEQFF. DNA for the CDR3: TGTGCCAGCAGCTTCAGGGGACCCTACAATGAGCAGTTCTTC.

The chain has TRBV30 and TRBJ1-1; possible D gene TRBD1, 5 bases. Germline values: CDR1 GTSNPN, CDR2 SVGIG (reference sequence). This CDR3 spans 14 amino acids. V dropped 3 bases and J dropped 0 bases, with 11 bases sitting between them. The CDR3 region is CAWRGAEMNTEAFF. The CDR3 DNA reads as TGTGCCTGGAGAGGGGCAGAGATGAACACTGAAGCTTTCTTT.

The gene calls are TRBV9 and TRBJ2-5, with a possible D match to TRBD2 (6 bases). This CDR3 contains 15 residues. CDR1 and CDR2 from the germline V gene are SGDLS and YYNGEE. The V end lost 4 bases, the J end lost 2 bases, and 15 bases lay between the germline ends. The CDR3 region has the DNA TGTGCCAGCAGCACTGGAGGGCGGAGGCAAGAGACCCAGTACTTC. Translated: CASSTGGRRQETQYF.

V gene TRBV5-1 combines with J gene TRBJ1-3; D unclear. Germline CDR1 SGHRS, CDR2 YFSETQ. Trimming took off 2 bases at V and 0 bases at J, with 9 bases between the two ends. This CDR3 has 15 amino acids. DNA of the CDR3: TGCGCCAGCAGCTTCAACAGATTCTCTGGAAACACCATATATTTT. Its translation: CASSFNRFSGNTIYF.

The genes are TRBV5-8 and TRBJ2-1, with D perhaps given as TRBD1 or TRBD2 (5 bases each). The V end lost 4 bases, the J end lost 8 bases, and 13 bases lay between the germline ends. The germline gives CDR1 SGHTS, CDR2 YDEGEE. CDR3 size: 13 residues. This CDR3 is CASSRWGTDEQFF. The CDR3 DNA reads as TGTGCCAGCAGCCGGTGGGGGACCGATGAGCAGTTCTTC.

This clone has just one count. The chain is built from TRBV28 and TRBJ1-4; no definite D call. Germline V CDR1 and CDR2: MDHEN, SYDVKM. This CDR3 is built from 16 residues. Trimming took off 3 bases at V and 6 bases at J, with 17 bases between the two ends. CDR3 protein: CASSLPEAKRDEKLFF. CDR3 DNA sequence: TGTGCCAGCAGTTTGCCCGAGGCCAAGCGAGATGAAAAACTGTTTTTT. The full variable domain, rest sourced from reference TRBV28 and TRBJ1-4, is DVKVTQSSRYLVKRTGEKVFLECVQDMDHENMFWYRQDPGLGLRLIYFSYDVKMKEKGDIPEGYSVSREKKERFSLILESASTNQTSMYLCASSLPEAKRDEKLFFGSGTQLSVL.

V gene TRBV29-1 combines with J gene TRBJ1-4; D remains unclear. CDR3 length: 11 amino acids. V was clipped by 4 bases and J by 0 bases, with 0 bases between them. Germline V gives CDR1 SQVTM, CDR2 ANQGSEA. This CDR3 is CSVATNEKLFF. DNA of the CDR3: TGCAGCGTTGCAACTAATGAAAAACTGTTTTTT.

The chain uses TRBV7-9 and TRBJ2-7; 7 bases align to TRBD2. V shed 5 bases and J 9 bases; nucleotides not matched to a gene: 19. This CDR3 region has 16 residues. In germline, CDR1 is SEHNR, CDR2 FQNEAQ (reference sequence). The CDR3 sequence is CASSQQAGVTSTRQYF. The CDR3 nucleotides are TGTGCCAGCAGCCAGCAGGCGGGGGTGACCTCTACGAGGCAGTACTTC.

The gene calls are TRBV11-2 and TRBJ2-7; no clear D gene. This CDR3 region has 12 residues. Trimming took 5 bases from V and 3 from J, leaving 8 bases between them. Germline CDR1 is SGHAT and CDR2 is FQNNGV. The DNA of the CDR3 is TGTGCCAGCAGCACCAGAAGCTACGAGCAGTACTTC. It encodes CASSTRSYEQYF.

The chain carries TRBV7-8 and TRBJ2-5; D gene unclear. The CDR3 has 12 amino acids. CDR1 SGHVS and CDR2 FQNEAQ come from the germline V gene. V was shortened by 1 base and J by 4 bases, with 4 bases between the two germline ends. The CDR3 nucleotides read TGTGCCAGCAGCTTAGGGTTAGAGACCCAGTACTTC. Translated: CASSLGLETQYF.

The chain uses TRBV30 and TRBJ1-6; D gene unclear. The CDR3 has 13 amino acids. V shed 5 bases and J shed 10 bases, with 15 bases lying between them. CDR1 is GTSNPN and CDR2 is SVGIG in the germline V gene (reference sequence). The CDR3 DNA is TGTGCCTGGGGGAGGGATGAGAACTCACCCCTCCACTTT. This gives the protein CAWGRDENSPLHF.

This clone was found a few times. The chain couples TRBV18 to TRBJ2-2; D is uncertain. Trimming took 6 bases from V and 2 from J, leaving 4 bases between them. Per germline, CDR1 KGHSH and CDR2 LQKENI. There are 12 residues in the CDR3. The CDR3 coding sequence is TGTGCCAGCTCGTTTAACACCGGGGAGCTGTTTTTT. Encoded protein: CASSFNTGELFF.